This TCR beta chain was observed in a study of blood T cells in healthy people across ages. The CDR3 length is 13 residues. From germline, CDR1 is DFQATT and CDR2 SNEGSKA (reference sequence). Losses at the gene ends were 6 bases for V and 12 bases for J; bases not matched to a gene: 12. This clonotype has only a few counts. A second PCR, run for about 7 to 11 cycles, used a sample-barcoded 5' primer plus a J-beta primer mix. Each cDNA molecule carried a tag from a template-switch adaptor that contained 12 random nucleotides. Paired-end reads containing CDR3 totaled no fewer than 3 million for each sample. MiXCR, applied by TCRdb to the 5' RACE reads, yields one record per CDR3 protein. The table has approximately 780,000 distinct CDR3 sequences, around a quarter seen once; the top ten hold around 3%. Another study also made use of these data, one on T cells of mothers and their children. Per that study: Maternal samples each gave over 9.5 million TCR beta CDR3 reads, and child samples roughly 3 million each. Sequencing revealed no T cell clones that were persistent and microchimeric.

This chain links TRBV20-1 with TRBJ1-4; 8 bases align to TRBD1. This TCR was sampled from a boy aged 5-17 years in good health. Sequencing was performed on blood. The CDR3 sequence: CSAGGQGAKELFF. CDR3 nucleotides: TGCAGTGCCGGGGGGCAGGGGGCAAAGGAACTGTTTTTT.